The 2 T cell receptor beta chains reported below all come from one sample, sequenced in a study of shared clonotypes between healthy human individuals. Terminally differentiated effector memory CD45RA+ cells were excluded by CCR7 positive selection of CD45RO-negative cells. Measured with immunoSEQ multiplex PCR; TCRdb has only the in-frame clones, and not every one. Among about 2.1 million clones listed, over 85% were seen once. Sequenced input: naive CD8+ T cells from PBMCs. These receptors were collected from a man aged 18 to 30 in good health. Some clones in this sample may be carry-over from other donors' samples.

The rearrangement uses TRBV6-1 and TRBJ1-2, with TRBD1 matching over 9 bases. CDR3 length equals 14 residues. Trimming took 10 bases from V and 0 from J; bases not matched to a gene: 6. Germline assignment: CDR1 MNHNS and CDR2 SASEGT. The CDR3 DNA is TGTGCCACCACCGGGACAGGGTCTAACTATGGCTACACCTTC. This encodes CATTGTGSNYGYTF.

The J gene is TRBJ2-7, the V gene TRBV10-3; TRBD2 matches at 7 bases. Germline V CDR1 and CDR2: ENHRY, SYGVKD. The CDR3 runs to 15 residues. Losses at the gene ends were 4 bases for V and 2 bases for J; bases not matched to a gene: 8. The CDR3: CAISGAGRDPYEQYF. Written as DNA, the CDR3 is TGTGCCATCAGTGGCGCAGGGAGGGATCCCTACGAGCAGTACTTC.